This entry features one T cell receptor beta chain sequence. Its antigen is not identified. This specimen comes from a study of cytomegalovirus exposure and HLA in healthy donors. On the study more broadly: The 90 to 150 validation repertoires used a platform that matched the one used for the approximately 700 first-cohort repertoires, as a later analysis reported. Study results and limitations: In vitro testing confirmed a few CMV-associated chains as specific for CMV antigens. A subsequent analysis found that TCR clusters from the first cohort also tended to co-occur in the 90 to 150 validation repertoires, with under 95% of cluster scores above 0.

The table came from immunoSEQ multiplex PCR; TCRdb's copy has only in-frame clones and leaves some out. This sample has 150,000 to 200,000 clones; about 88% occur once, and the top ten carry 2% to 2.5%. Germline CDR1 and CDR2: SGHDT and YYEEEE. V was clipped by 4 bases and J by 8 bases; unmatched bases: 8. CDR3 length equals 14 residues. Sequenced material: PBMCs. This chain connects TRBV5-6 to TRBJ2-1; 8 nucleotides line up with TRBD1. The sequence was collected from a young woman in good health and CMV-seronegative. The CDR3 DNA reads as TGTGCCAGCAGCCTCCAGGGGGCGCAGCATGAGCAGTTCTTC. Protein sequence: CASSLQGAQHEQFF. The full variable domain, rest sourced from reference TRBV5-6 and TRBJ2-1, is DAGVTQSPTHLIKTRGQQVTLRCSPKSGHDTVSWYQQALGQGPQFIFQYYEEEERQRGNFPDRFSGHQFPNYSSELNVNALLLGDSALYLCASSLQGAQHEQFFGPGTRLTVL.